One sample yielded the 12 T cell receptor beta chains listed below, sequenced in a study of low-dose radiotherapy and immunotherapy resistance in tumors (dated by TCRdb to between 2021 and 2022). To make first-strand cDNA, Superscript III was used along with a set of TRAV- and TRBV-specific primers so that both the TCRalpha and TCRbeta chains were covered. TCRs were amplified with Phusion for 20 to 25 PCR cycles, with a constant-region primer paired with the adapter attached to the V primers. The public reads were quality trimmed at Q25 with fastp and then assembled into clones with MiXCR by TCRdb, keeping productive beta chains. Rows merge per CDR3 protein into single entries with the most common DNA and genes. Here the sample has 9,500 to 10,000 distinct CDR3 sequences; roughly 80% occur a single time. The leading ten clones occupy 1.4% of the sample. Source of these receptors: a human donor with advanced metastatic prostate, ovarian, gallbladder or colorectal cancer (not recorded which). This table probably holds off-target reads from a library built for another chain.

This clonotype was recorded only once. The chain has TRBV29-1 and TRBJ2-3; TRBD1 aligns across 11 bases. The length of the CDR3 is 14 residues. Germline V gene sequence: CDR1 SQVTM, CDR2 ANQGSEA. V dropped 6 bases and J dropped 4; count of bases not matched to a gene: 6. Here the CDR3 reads CSVAPGQGADTQYF. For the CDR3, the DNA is TGCAGCGTGGCTCCGGGACAGGGGGCAGATACGCAGTATTTT.

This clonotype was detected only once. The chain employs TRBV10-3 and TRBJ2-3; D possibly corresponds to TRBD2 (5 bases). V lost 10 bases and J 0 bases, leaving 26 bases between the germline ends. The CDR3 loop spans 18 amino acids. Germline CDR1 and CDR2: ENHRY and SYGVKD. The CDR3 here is CATKNQPAAAVSTDTQYF. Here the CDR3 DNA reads TGTGCCACCAAAAATCAACCCGCAGCGGCCGTGAGCACAGATACGCAGTATTTT.

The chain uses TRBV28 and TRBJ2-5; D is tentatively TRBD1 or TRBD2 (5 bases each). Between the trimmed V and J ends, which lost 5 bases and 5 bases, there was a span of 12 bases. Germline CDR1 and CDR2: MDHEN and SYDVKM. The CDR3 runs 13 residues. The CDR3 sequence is CASSGGSLETQYF. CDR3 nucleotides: TGTGCCAGCAGTGGGGGAAGTTTGGAGACCCAGTACTTC.

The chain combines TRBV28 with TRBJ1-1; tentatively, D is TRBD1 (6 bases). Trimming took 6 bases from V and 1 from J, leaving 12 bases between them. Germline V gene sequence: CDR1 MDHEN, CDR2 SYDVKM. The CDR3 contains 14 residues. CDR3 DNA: TGTGCCAGCAGCATTGGGGGCGCGAACACTGAAGCTTTCTTT. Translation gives CASSIGGANTEAFF.

The CDR3 DNA reads TGTGCCAGCAGCTTGGCGGGGGAAACTGAAGCTTTCTTT. This encodes CASSLAGETEAFF. V is TRBV5-5 and J is TRBJ1-1; D may be TRBD1 (5 bases). Germline lookup yields CDR1 SGHKS and CDR2 YYEKEE (reference sequence). This CDR3 is 13 amino acids long. V was trimmed by 0 bases and J by 5 bases, leaving 8 bases between them.

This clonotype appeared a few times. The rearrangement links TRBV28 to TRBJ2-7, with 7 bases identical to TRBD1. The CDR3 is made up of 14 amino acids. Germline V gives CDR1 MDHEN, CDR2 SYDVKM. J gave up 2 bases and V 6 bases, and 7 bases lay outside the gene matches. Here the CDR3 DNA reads TGTGCCAGCAGAGACTTTGGGACAGCCTACGAGCAGTACTTC. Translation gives CASRDFGTAYEQYF.

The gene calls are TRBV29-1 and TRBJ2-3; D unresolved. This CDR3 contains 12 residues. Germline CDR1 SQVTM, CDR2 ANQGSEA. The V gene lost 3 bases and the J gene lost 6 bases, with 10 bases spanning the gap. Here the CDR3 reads CSVEVVGDTQYF. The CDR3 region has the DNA TGCAGCGTTGAGGTCGTCGGGGATACGCAGTATTTT.

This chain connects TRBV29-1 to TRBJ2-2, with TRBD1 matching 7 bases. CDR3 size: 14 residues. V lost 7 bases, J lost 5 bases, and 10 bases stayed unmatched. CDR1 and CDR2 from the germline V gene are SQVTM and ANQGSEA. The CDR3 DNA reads TGCAGCGCGATCCGGGACAGAGCGACCGGGGAGCTGTTTTTT. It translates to CSAIRDRATGELFF.

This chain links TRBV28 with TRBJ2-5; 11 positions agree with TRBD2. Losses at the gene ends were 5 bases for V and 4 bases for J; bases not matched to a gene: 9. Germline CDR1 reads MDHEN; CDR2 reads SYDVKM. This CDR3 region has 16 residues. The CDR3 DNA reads TGTGCCAGCAGTATTAGCGGGAGGGGAAGGGCAGAGACCCAGTACTTC. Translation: CASSISGRGRAETQYF.

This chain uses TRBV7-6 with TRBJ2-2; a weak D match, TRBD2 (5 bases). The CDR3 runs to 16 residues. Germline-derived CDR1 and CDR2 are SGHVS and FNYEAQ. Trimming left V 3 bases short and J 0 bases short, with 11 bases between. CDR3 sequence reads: CASSLMAGTNTGELFF. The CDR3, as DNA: TGTGCCAGCAGCTTGATGGCGGGCACGAACACCGGGGAGCTGTTTTTT.

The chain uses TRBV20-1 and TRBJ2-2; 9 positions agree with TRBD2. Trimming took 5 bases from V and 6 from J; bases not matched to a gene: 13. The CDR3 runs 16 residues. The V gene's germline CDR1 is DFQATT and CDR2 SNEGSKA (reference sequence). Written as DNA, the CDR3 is TGCAGTGCTCGACCAAAACGGGGACTAGCAGCCGGGGAGCTGTTTTTT. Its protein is CSARPKRGLAAGELFF.

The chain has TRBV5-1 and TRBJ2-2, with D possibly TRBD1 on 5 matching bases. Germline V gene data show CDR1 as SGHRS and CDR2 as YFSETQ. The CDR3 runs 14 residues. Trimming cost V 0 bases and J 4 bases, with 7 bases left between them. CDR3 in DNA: TGCGCCAGCAGCTTGGGGACACCCACCGGGGAGCTGTTTTTT. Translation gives CASSLGTPTGELFF.